The 23 T cell receptor beta chains reported below all come from one sample, sequenced in a study of T cell repertoires in cytomegalovirus infection. These receptors have no known antigen. From the reads, TCRdb called clonotypes with MiXCR, one entry per CDR3 protein. Among around 710,000 distinct CDR3 sequences listed, approximately 32% were seen once. The sequenced sample was cultured CD8+ T cells from PBMCs, obtained from culture after CMV antigen stimulation. The receptors here all came from a human donor in good health (CMV status not recorded). Some clones in this sample may be carry-over from other donors' samples.

This clonotype was seen ten or more times. The chain has TRBV7-8 and TRBJ2-3; TRBD2 aligns across 9 bases. CDR1 is SGHVS and CDR2 is FQNEAQ in the germline V gene. This CDR3 is built from 24 residues. Losses at the gene ends were 1 base for V and 0 bases for J; bases not matched to a gene: 26. The CDR3 protein is CASSLVEPGRPGLAYLASTDTQYF. In nucleotides, the CDR3 is TGTGCCAGCAGCTTAGTGGAACCCGGCCGTCCAGGACTAGCGTACCTAGCAAGCACAGATACGCAGTATTTT.

This clonotype has just a few counts. This chain joins TRBV28 and TRBJ1-2, with 8 positions matching TRBD1. V gave up 3 bases and J gave up 4 bases; unmatched junction bases: 10. The CDR3 totals 16 residues. Looked up from germline, CDR1 is MDHEN and CDR2 is SYDVKM. The CDR3: CASSLVPAGGPYGYTF. Here the CDR3 DNA reads TGTGCCAGCAGTTTGGTCCCGGCAGGGGGCCCCTATGGCTACACCTTC.

This clonotype was picked up one time. The genes are TRBV12-3 or TRBV12-4 and TRBJ1-1; D is unclear. This CDR3 has 11 residues. Trimming cost V 5 bases and J 11 bases, with 12 bases left between them. CDR3 region: CASSLYGWAFF. CDR3 sequence (DNA): TGTGCCAGCAGTCTATATGGGTGGGCTTTCTTT.

CDR3 sequence reads: CASTVSGQETQYF. DNA for the CDR3: TGTGCCAGCACCGTTAGCGGACAAGAGACCCAGTACTTC. The rearrangement uses TRBV7-6 and TRBJ2-5, with D possibly being TRBD2 (6 bases). The CDR3 runs to 13 residues. The germline CDR1 and CDR2 sequences are SGHVS and FNYEAQ. Trimming shortened V by 7 bases and J by 2 bases, and 11 bases separated the two germline ends.

A few counts support this clonotype. The V and J genes are TRBV4-1 and TRBJ1-1; TRBD1 might be the D (6 bases). Trimming cost V 0 bases and J 5 bases, with 13 bases left between them. The germline V gene encodes CDR1 MGHRA and CDR2 YSYEKL. This CDR3 contains 15 residues. CDR3 residues: CASSQERGALTEAFF. DNA for the CDR3: TGCGCCAGCAGCCAAGAGAGGGGGGCGCTAACTGAAGCTTTCTTT.

This clonotype came up a few times. The chain couples TRBV5-6 to TRBJ1-1, with unresolved D. Germline V gives CDR1 SGHDT, CDR2 YYEEEE. V lost 4 bases to trimming and J lost 4 bases, with 5 bases between them. The CDR3 runs to 11 residues. DNA for the CDR3: TGTGCCAGCAGCACCGTCACTGAAGCTTTCTTT. Its protein is CASSTVTEAFF.

This clonotype was picked up many times. The rearrangement joins TRBV7-2 to TRBJ2-2, with 7 nucleotides matching TRBD1. The CDR3 is 17 residues long. Germline CDR1 reads SGHTA; CDR2 reads FQGNSA. V lost 4 bases to trimming and J lost 0 bases; unmatched junction nucleotides: 8. The CDR3: CASSSRGGPANTGELFF. The CDR3 nucleotides read TGTGCCAGCAGCTCTCGAGGGGGCCCCGCGAACACCGGGGAGCTGTTTTTT.

The rearrangement joins TRBV9 to TRBJ2-3, with unresolved D. Germline V lookup: CDR1 SGDLS, CDR2 YYNGEE. V shed 4 bases and J shed 0 bases, with 12 bases lying between them. This CDR3 region has 15 residues. The CDR3 spells CASSPWSISTDTQYF. The CDR3 DNA sequence: TGTGCCAGCAGCCCGTGGAGCATCAGCACAGATACGCAGTATTTT.

This chain links TRBV28 with TRBJ2-3; 7 nucleotides line up with TRBD1. V lost 4 bases and J lost 2; bases outside the gene matches: 9. Germline-derived CDR1 and CDR2 are MDHEN and SYDVKM. The CDR3 sequence is 16 residues long. The CDR3 here is CASSSGQALPTDTQYF. CDR3 sequence (DNA): TGTGCCAGCAGTTCCGGACAGGCCCTTCCCACAGATACGCAGTATTTT.

This clonotype came up many times. This sequence joins TRBV7-6 and TRBJ1-4; 9 positions match TRBD1. Trimming cost V 2 bases and J 6 bases; bases outside gene matches: 1. The CDR3 is made up of 14 amino acids. Germline CDR1 reads SGHVS; CDR2 reads FNYEAQ. This CDR3 is CASSLTGGDEKLFF. CDR3 sequence (DNA): TGTGCCAGCAGCTTAACAGGGGGCGATGAAAAACTGTTTTTT.

V gene TRBV7-2 combines with J gene TRBJ1-1, with D unresolved. V was trimmed by 5 bases and J by 1 base, leaving 17 bases between them. Germline lookup yields CDR1 SGHTA and CDR2 FQGNSA. The CDR3 runs to 16 residues. CDR3 residues: CASSPVWPQTNTEAFF. CDR3 DNA sequence: TGTGCCAGCAGCCCTGTATGGCCCCAGACGAACACTGAAGCTTTCTTT.

This clonotype was counted between two and nine times. The chain carries TRBV12-3 or TRBV12-4 and TRBJ1-1; the D gene is possibly TRBD1 (5 bases). CDR3 size: 14 residues. V shed 3 bases and J shed 5 bases, with 13 bases lying between them. The CDR3 loop reads CASSFARGVTEAFF. For the CDR3, the DNA is TGTGCCAGCAGTTTTGCTAGGGGAGTGACTGAAGCTTTCTTT.

This chain uses TRBV6-5 with TRBJ2-5, with D perhaps TRBD1 (5 bases). The CDR3 totals 15 residues. V lost 1 base to trimming and J lost 1 base, with 10 bases between them. Looked up from germline, CDR1 is MNHEY and CDR2 is SVGAGI. Here the CDR3 reads CASSYFDSTQETQYF. As DNA, the CDR3 is TGTGCCAGCAGTTACTTTGACAGTACCCAAGAGACCCAGTACTTC.

The chain employs TRBV19 and TRBJ2-1, with D perhaps being TRBD1 or TRBD2 (5 bases each). The CDR3 spans 15 residues. Germline V gene data show CDR1 as LNHDA and CDR2 as SQIVND (reference sequence). Trimming stripped 7 bases from V and 4 bases from J, with 17 bases between. The CDR3 sequence is CASKAVGTVYNEQFF. In nucleotides, the CDR3 is TGTGCCAGTAAGGCGGTTGGGACCGTGTACAATGAGCAGTTCTTC. The full variable domain, its missing parts supplied by reference TRBV19 and TRBJ2-1, is DGGITQSPKYLFRKEGQNVTLSCEQNLNHDAMYWYRQDPGQGLRLIYYSQIVNDFQKGDIAEGYSVSREKKESFPLTVTSAQKNPTAFYLCASKAVGTVYNEQFFGPGTRLTVL.

This clonotype was seen a few times. J is TRBJ1-1 and V is TRBV5-5, with D perhaps matching TRBD1 (6 bases). Germline CDR1 reads SGHKS; CDR2 reads YYEKEE (reference sequence). This CDR3 is built from 14 residues. V was clipped by 0 bases and J by 1 base, with 7 bases between them. This chain's CDR3 is CASSLGDTNTEAFF. The CDR3 DNA is TGTGCCAGCAGCTTGGGGGACACGAACACTGAAGCTTTCTTT.

J is TRBJ2-3 and V is TRBV4-1; TRBD2 matches at 10 bases. The CDR3 contains 14 residues. CDR1 is MGHRA and CDR2 is YSYEKL in the germline V gene. V was pared by 4 bases and J by 6 bases, with 4 bases of the junction left unmatched. In DNA form, the CDR3 reads TGCGCCAGCAGCCTACCGACTAGCGGGGATACGCAGTATTTT. This gives the protein CASSLPTSGDTQYF.

The chain is built from TRBV11-3 and TRBJ2-2; D not resolved. With 8 bases removed from V and 0 bases from J, the gap between germline ends came to 7 bases. CDR3 length equals 13 residues. Germline V gene sequence: CDR1 SGHNT, CDR2 YENEEA. Written as DNA, the CDR3 is TGTGCCAGCTCCGAGTCGAACACCGGGGAGCTGTTTTTT. Its protein product is CASSESNTGELFF.

At least ten counts were recorded for this clonotype. This chain joins TRBV7-2 and TRBJ1-1; TRBD1 aligns across 7 bases. In germline, CDR1 is SGHTA, CDR2 FQGNSA. V lost 5 bases, J lost 2 bases, and 8 bases stayed unmatched. The CDR3 extends over 15 amino acids. CDR3 region: CASSLRDSINTEAFF. Here the CDR3 DNA reads TGTGCCAGCAGCCTCCGGGACAGTATAAACACTGAAGCTTTCTTT. Together with reference TRBV7-2 and TRBJ1-1, the CDR3 gives the full variable domain: GAGVSQSPSNKVTEKGKDVELRCDPISGHTALYWYRQSLGQGLEFLIYFQGNSAPDKSGLPSDRFSAERTGGSVSTLTIQRTQQEDSAVYLCASSLRDSINTEAFFGQGTRLTVV.

Regarding this clonotype: Given a much more abundant clone one base away, this may be a read error. The V gene is TRBV9, the J gene TRBJ2-3, with 11 bases aligning to TRBD1. The CDR3 contains 20 residues. After removal of 3 bases from V and 6 bases from J, the junction contained 21 bases not matched to a gene. Looked up from germline, CDR1 is SGDLS and CDR2 is YYNGEE. This chain's CDR3 is CASSGRRDRGSLTGSDTQYF. The CDR3 nucleotides read TGTGCCAGCAGCGGCCGCCGGGACAGGGGGTCTCTAACGGGGTCTGATACGCAGTATTTT.

On this clonotype itself: Since a much larger clone is just one base distant, this may be a read error. The chain has TRBV7-6 and TRBJ2-1; D might be TRBD1 (6 bases). Germline lookup yields CDR1 SGHVS and CDR2 FNYEAQ. This CDR3 has 12 amino acids. The CDR3 loop is CASSSTGNEQVF. As DNA, the CDR3 is TGTGCCAGCAGCAGCACAGGGAATGAGCAGGTCTTC.

In its sample, this clonotype was seen a few times. V and J are TRBV28 and TRBJ2-1; 13 positions match TRBD2. V lost 5 bases and J lost 2; bases outside the gene matches: 6. The V gene's germline CDR1 is MDHEN and CDR2 SYDVKM. The CDR3 consists of 17 residues. The CDR3 sequence is CASSLRTSGGAYNEQFF. DNA of the CDR3: TGTGCCAGCAGTCTCCGGACTAGCGGGGGCGCCTACAATGAGCAGTTCTTC.

This clonotype was seen a few times. The rearrangement links TRBV19 to TRBJ2-1; the D is unclear. The CDR3 consists of 15 residues. CDR1 is LNHDA and CDR2 is SQIVND in the germline V gene (reference sequence). V lost 7 bases and J lost 8, with 21 bases in between. CDR3 coding DNA: TGTGCCAGTAATCCCGGGCCGTCCGGTAGGGATGAGCAGTTCTTC. Its translation is CASNPGPSGRDEQFF. The full variable domain, in which reference TRBV19 and TRBJ2-1 provide the parts outside the CDR3, is DGGITQSPKYLFRKEGQNVTLSCEQNLNHDAMYWYRQDPGQGLRLIYYSQIVNDFQKGDIAEGYSVSREKKESFPLTVTSAQKNPTAFYLCASNPGPSGRDEQFFGPGTRLTVL.

The chain employs TRBV6-6 and TRBJ2-1; TRBD1 agrees at 10 bases. Germline loops: CDR1 MNHNY, CDR2 SVGAGI (reference sequence). With 0 bases clipped from V and 7 bases from J, the junction kept 3 bases outside the gene matches. The CDR3 runs 15 residues. The CDR3 region has the DNA TGTGCCAGCAGTTACTCGGGACAGGGGCTGAATGAGCAGTTCTTC. This encodes CASSYSGQGLNEQFF.